This TCR beta chain was found in a study of blood T cell repertoires in COVID-19. Study in general: The analysed material was cDNA or gDNA that came from T cells, B-cell-depleted T cells, or PBMCs.

Original analysis: Amplification of reference gene primers was used by the study to estimate nucleated cell counts. Profiling relied on immunoSEQ multiplex PCR, and the TCRdb table lists in-frame clones only, not all of them. V and J calls and clone size are copied from that table; D and trimming were computed from the DNA. This sample has 200,000 to 300,000 clones, with around 89% found just once. Assignments of participants to cohorts depended upon their own reported clinical history. The germline CDR1 and CDR2 sequences are SNHLY and FYNNEI. V gave up 10 bases and J gave up 0 bases; unmatched junction bases: 8. There are 14 residues in the CDR3.

Sequences were obtained from PBMCs or T cells enriched from blood (not recorded which). The chain employs TRBV2 and TRBJ1-1, with TRBD1 matching 7 bases. The TCR sequence derives from a man in his forties or fifties who had been exposed to COVID-19. CDR3 amino acids: CATETGAMNTEAFF. The CDR3 coding sequence is TGTGCCACCGAAACAGGGGCGATGAACACTGAAGCTTTCTTT.